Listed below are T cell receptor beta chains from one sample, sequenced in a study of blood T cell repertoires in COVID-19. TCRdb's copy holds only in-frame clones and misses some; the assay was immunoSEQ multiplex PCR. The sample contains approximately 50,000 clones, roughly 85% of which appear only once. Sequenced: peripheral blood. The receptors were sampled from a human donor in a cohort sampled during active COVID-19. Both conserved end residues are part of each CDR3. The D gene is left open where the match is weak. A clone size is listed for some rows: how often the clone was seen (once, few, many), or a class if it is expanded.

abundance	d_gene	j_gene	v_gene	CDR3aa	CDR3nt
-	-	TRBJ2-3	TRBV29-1	CSVLGTHHNTDTQYF	TGCAGCGTGCTCGGGACACACCACAACACAGATACGCAGTATTTT
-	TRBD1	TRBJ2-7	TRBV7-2	CASRLDRDYEQYF	TGTGCCAGCAGGTTGGACAGGGACTACGAGCAGTACTTC
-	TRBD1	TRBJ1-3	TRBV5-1	CASSSRQGGNTIYF	TGCGCCAGCAGCTCGCGACAGGGCGGGAACACCATATATTTT
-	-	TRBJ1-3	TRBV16	CASSQLPYPVLGNTIYF	TGTGCCAGCAGCCAACTCCCCTACCCTGTTCTCGGAAACACCATATATTTT
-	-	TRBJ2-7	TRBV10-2	CASSLRERYEQYF	TGCGCCAGCAGTTTGAGGGAGCGGTACGAGCAGTACTTC
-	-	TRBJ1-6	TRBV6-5	CASLRSYNSPLHF	TGTGCCTCCCTCCGCTCCTATAATTCACCCCTCCACTTT
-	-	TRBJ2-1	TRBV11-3	CASSLGALRGWNEQFF	TGTGCCAGCAGCTTAGGGGCTTTAAGGGGTTGGAATGAGCAGTTCTTC
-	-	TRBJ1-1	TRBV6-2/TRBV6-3	CASSSMGGNTEAFF	TGTGCCAGCAGTTCAATGGGGGGGAACACTGAAGCTTTCTTT
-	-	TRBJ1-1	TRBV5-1	CASSLRGISEAFF	TGCGCCAGCAGCTTGCGAGGGATTTCTGAAGCTTTCTTT
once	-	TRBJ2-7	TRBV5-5	CASSLLAGVSSYEQYF	TGTGCCAGCAGCTTGTTGGCGGGCGTGAGCTCCTACGAGCAGTACTTC
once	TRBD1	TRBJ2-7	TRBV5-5	CASSGTGSLDEQYF	TGTGCCAGCAGCGGGACAGGGAGCTTGGACGAGCAGTACTTC
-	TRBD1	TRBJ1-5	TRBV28	CASSPVTGGQPQHF	TGTGCCAGCAGCCCTGTCACAGGGGGTCAGCCCCAGCATTTT
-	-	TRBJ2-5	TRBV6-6	CASRLLKETQYF	TGTGCCAGCAGGCTACTAAAGGAGACCCAGTACTTC
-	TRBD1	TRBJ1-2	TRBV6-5	CASSYGTGGAGYTF	TGTGCCAGCAGTTACGGGACAGGGGGCGCGGGCTACACCTTC
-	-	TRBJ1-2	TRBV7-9	CASSLIQGYGYTF	TGTGCCAGCAGCTTAATACAGGGCTATGGCTACACCTTC
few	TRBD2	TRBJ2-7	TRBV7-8	CASSLRLAGMGEQYF	TGTGCCAGCAGCCTGAGACTAGCGGGAATGGGCGAGCAGTACTTC
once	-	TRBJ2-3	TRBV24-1	CATSDPTDFTQYF	TGTGCCACCAGTGATCCGACAGACTTTACGCAGTATTTT
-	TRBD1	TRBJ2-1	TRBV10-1	CASSLGQGGNEQFF	TGCGCCAGCAGCCTAGGACAGGGGGGAAATGAGCAGTTCTTC
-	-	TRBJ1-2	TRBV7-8	CASSTDPNPPNYGYTF	TGTGCCAGCAGCACAGACCCAAACCCACCTAACTATGGCTACACCTTC
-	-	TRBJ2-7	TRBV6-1	CASSEARGRNEQYF	TGTGCCAGCAGTGAGGCCCGGGGTCGAAACGAGCAGTACTTC
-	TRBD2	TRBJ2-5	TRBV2	CASSEAGGKYQETQYF	TGTGCCAGCAGTGAAGCGGGAGGGAAGTACCAAGAGACCCAGTACTTC
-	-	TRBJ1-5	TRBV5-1	CAREWGPSNQPQHF	TGCGCCAGGGAATGGGGGCCGAGCAATCAGCCCCAGCATTTT
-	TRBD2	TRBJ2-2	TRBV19	CASTSRRGRATGELFF	TGTGCCAGTACCTCTAGGCGAGGGAGGGCCACCGGGGAGCTGTTTTTT
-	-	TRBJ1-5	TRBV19	CASTHRGINQPQHF	TGTGCCAGTACCCATCGCGGGATCAATCAGCCCCAGCATTTT
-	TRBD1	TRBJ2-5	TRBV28	CASGSGGIIVGVETQYF	TGTGCCAGCGGTTCAGGGGGCATTATCGTCGGCGTAGAGACCCAGTACTTC